This T cell receptor (beta chain) comes out of a study of cytomegalovirus exposure and HLA in healthy donors (dated by TCRdb to the late 2010s). About the study as a whole: An earlier analysis of roughly 500 of the donors reported 250 to 350 Gb of sequence data and 117 million unique TCR beta sequences obtained from some 170 million T cells. In a later genetic analysis, genome-wide SNP genotypes for about 65% of the roughly 670 donors were used, and that subset was treated as a discovery cohort. To predict cytomegalovirus infection status, the study brought together high-throughput TCR immunosequencing, statistical association of individual TCRs with disease status, and machine learning. An earlier analysis of several hundred of the donors applied high-throughput TCR beta sequencing to assess whether each TCR beta V gene segment acted as functional or pseudogenic. The number of typed donors differed by locus: roughly 620-640 for A, B, C, DRB1 and DQB1; approximately 520 for DQA1; 606 for DPA1; and about 450 for DPB1. Of the roughly 420 genotyped donors, less than 90% were placed in the genetic ancestry cluster associated with self-reported Caucasian donors. All discovery cohort repertoires had been generated using a single sequencing platform. The study aimed to test whether signatures of past pathogen exposure could be identified by cataloging public T cell receptors. Using immunosequencing, the study profiled T cell repertoires from about 610 subjects and related those repertoires to cytomegalovirus serostatus. Rather than drawing on any new phenotypic data, the later analysis identified candidate immune exposures from TCR beta sequences and the way those sequences occurred across donors. An early release that covered roughly 600 HLA-typed donors contained approximately 300 gigabases of sequencing data and tens of millions of unique TCR sequences. Both class I and class II loci were covered by HLA typing, at four-digit resolution. Four to six DR-DQ haplotypes were handled as single units for association and clustering, since linkage in the cohort was strong. Donor age, sex, ethnicity and CMV serostatus were compiled together with the repertoire data. A later analysis re-analyzed previously published TCR beta repertoires from hundreds of donors and added high-resolution HLA genotyping to study TCR occurrence patterns. Among several hundred genotyped donors of the cohort, an average of approximately 240,000 unique TCR beta nucleotide sequences was sequenced per donor, of which about 19% were non-productive. In addition to the first cohort of approximately 670 subjects, a separate validation cohort of 120 different subjects was used. What the research found in general, with its limitations: Most TCR sequences were observed very rarely across donors, whereas some public TCRs were present in many individuals. In an earlier analysis of over 550 of the donors, most TCR beta V segments were observed in productive rearrangements about 90% or about 30% of the time, broadly matching IMGT annotations. A later analysis found that most CMV-associated TCR beta chains appeared HLA-restricted, with HLA associations seemingly driven largely by CMV exposure. According to a later genetic analysis, donors in an Asian-associated ancestry cluster had fewer N-insertions in productive TCRs than the approximately 650-donor mean. In a later analysis, the rate of TCR association differed among HLA loci, with DRB1 alleles having the most associated TCRs and HLA-C alleles having the fewest. Correlated functional status among segregating V segments might be attributable to linkage disequilibrium, but an unknown experimental factor could not be ruled out. A cluster of highly shared sequence variants was judged likely to be a technical artifact of the sequencing pipeline. At a false discovery rate of 0.05, a later analysis linked about 16,000 TCR beta sequences to specific HLA alleles. A few of the identified cytomegalovirus-associated TCR beta chains were confirmed in vitro to be specific for cytomegalovirus antigens. Over 15 rarely observed V segments, including chromosome 9 orphons, were excluded from the earlier analysis of several hundred of the donors because counts were too low. The cohort was sequenced for TCR beta chains only, and without alpha or paired-chain data the features that could be detected were limited. In a later analysis, several top co-occurrence clusters were reported to appear linked to parvovirus B19, influenza, CMV and Epstein-Barr virus. In the study, 150 to 200 TCR beta chains were listed as associated with cytomegalovirus. The only immune exposure information available for the cohort was CMV serostatus. Because some donors lacked HLA typing at each locus, the association tests relied only on the typed subset. An association between a missense DCLRE1C variant and V-gene and J-gene trimming of TCR beta chains was found in a later genetic analysis and replicated in an independent cohort. The authors suggested that the approach could potentially be generalized to other disease states and immunological phenotypes. In a later analysis, HLA-associated TCR beta chains showed more clonal expansion and lower generation probabilities than non-associated chains that were equally common. Presence/absence analyses assumed roughly uniform sequencing depth across donors, an assumption that may not hold. Assigning TCR associations to individual alleles was difficult when HLA alleles, especially DR and DQ, strongly co-occurred. A further reported finding was that TCR beta sequences accurately predicted the HLA-A and HLA-B alleles for most subjects in the first cohort. The classifier was reported to diagnose cytomegalovirus status with high specificity and sensitivity in both the original and validation cohorts.

The cohort comprised 550 to 700 healthy bone marrow donors. All cohort members were sampled while nominally healthy, although unrecorded immune exposures were likely present. The donor tested CMV seronegative, placing the donor among the 350 to 400 seronegative members of the cohort. A peripheral blood sample was provided by each donor, and peripheral blood mononuclear cells were used for TCR beta sequencing. Genomic DNA was extracted from the blood cell samples with the Qiagen DNeasy Blood Extraction Kit. This clone was observed once. Its antigen is not yet known. Base-call qualities are not available, and no considerably larger clone is one nucleotide away. To prepare the library, the immunoSEQ multiplex PCR assay was applied. A mixture of 60 forward primers for TCR Vbeta segments and 13 reverse primers for TCR Jbeta segments was used in the multiplex PCR. The CDR3 region of rearranged TCR beta genes was amplified from genomic DNA with a multiplex PCR assay. The amplified TCR beta libraries were sequenced on the Illumina HiSeq System as 87-base-pair reads. In the paper's pipeline: A later analysis tallied 80 million to 95 million unique TCR beta chains across the approximately 670 repertoires, and some 10 million of those chains were shared by two or more donors. Raw reads were error-corrected and collapsed into unique sequences by a nearest-neighbor algorithm in which closely related sequences were merged to remove PCR and sequencing errors. CDR3 sequences were aligned to IMGT reference sequences to assign V, D and J gene segments. For a sequence to be retained, at least a six-nucleotide match to both a V gene segment and a J gene segment was required. A rearrangement was called productive if the CDR3 had no stop codons and remained in frame with V and J, and every other rearrangement was called non-productive. CDR3 was defined by IMGT convention, running from the second conserved V-encoded cysteine to the conserved J-encoded phenylalanine. Sequences without an unambiguous match to a single V gene segment were excluded from the earlier analysis of about 600 of the donors. In an earlier analysis of approximately 590 of the donors, a V segment was called functional when productive rearrangements were above 56.7%, and segregating when the standard deviation between donors exceeded 5%. A statistical classification framework was developed to diagnose cytomegalovirus status using the catalog of TCR beta chain sequences. V and J gene assignment, in a later analysis, came from comparing TCR nucleotide sequences with IMGT/GENE-DB human TR gene sequences. The TCRdist pipeline was used in a later analysis to assign CDR3 sequences and most-parsimonious VDJ recombination scenarios. A later analysis defined each TCR beta chain by its CDR3 amino acid sequence plus V-gene family, and excluded reads lacking a unique V-gene family. A later analysis removed 550 to 650 highly shared, low-generation-probability nucleotide sequences to deal with suspected cross-contamination and a sequencing artifact. For each public chain, a later analysis derived a clonal expansion index from normalized ranks of inferred template counts within each repertoire. A later analysis computed generation probabilities with a VDJ recombination model fitted to out-of-frame rearrangements, and checked the results against IGoR. Hypergeometric tests were used in a later analysis to score TCR-TCR, TCR-HLA and TCR-CMV co-occurrence, with a repertoire-size bias correction applied to the TCR pairs. In a later analysis, false discovery rates were estimated by permuting HLA or CMV assignments 20 times. In a later analysis, co-occurring TCRs were grouped using DBSCAN, and TCRdist sequence similarity was added for clustering within HLA-allele-positive subsets. For co-occurrence clustering, repertoires with fewer than 30,000 or more than 120,000 public chains were excluded, along with roughly 5 repertoires with anomalous nucleotide sharing. Not all clones reach the TCRdb copy of this immuneACCESS table, which keeps in-frame sequences only. Checked studies attribute under half of the gap to unresolved V genes and leave the rest unexplained. V and J calls and clone size are given by that table; D and trimming were obtained from the DNA. The sample data list roughly 130,000 clones, and over 80% of these were observed just once. The ten largest clones capture approximately 1.1% of the sample.

This sequence was found in a boy aged 5-17 years in good health and CMV-seronegative. Source material: PBMCs.

The bases read TGCGCCAGCAGCTTTGGGACAGGGGGCTCGTACGAGCAGTACTTC. This gives the protein CASSFGTGGSYEQYF. This sequence uses TRBV5-1 and TRBJ2-7, with 12 middle bases fitting TRBD1. The CDR3 numbers 15 residues from cysteine through phenylalanine. The retained sequence is limited to the CDR3, 45 bases, with the frame set at the first base. As encoded in the germline V gene, CDR1 is SGHRS while CDR2 is YFSETQ. Compared with germline, V lacks 2 bases and J lacks 4 bases; bases without a gene match: 4.